This TCR beta chain was captured in a study of T-cell reconstitution after alpha-beta-depleted transplantation in children. Study conclusions and caveats: Some patients showed high day-60 TCRbeta diversity, which derived from surviving recipient T cells and thymic progenitors. In patients about two months after transplant, alpha-beta T cells reportedly arose from several hundred expanded graft clones.

To note about this clonotype: The antigen is unknown.

The V gene's germline CDR1 is SGHRS and CDR2 YFSETQ. The CDR3 length is 15 residues. Germline trimming cut 1 base from V and 7 bases from J; bases unmatched to any gene: 6. The library targeted TCRbeta and was prepared with unique molecular identifiers. A single record per CDR3 protein comes from TCRdb applying MiXCR to the PCR reads. In the table there are hundreds of thousands of distinct CDR3 sequences, about 17% of which are singletons. The sequenced sample was PBMCs, mostly from graft donor cells, obtained 360 days after TCRalphabeta/CD19-depleted stem cell transplant. This receptor was taken from a boy under two years old who had a stem cell transplant for Wiskott-Aldrich syndrome, so the T cells may come from the graft donor. J is TRBJ2-2 and V is TRBV5-1, with 8 bases aligning to TRBD1. In DNA form, the CDR3 reads TGCGCCAGCAGCTTGAGGACAGGGCGAGACGGGGAGCTGTTTTTT. It encodes CASSLRTGRDGELFF. Variable domain in full (rest from reference TRBV5-1 and TRBJ2-2): KAGVTQTPRYLIKTRGQQVTLSCSPISGHRSVSWYQQTPGQGLQFLFEYFSETQRNKGNFPGRFSGRQFSNSRSEMNVSTLELGDSALYLCASSLRTGRDGELFFGEGSRLTVL.